This entry lists 8 T cell receptor beta chains sequenced from one sample in a study of T cells expressing NK-cell markers. TCRdb derives one entry per CDR3 protein from the 5' RACE reads, leaving out DNA. This sample carries 300,000 to 450,000 distinct CDR3 sequences, with around 5% going to the ten biggest clones. Material: blood T cells: a sorted CD56 or NKG2C T cell subset, CD4+ or CD8+ T cells, or bulk PBMC T cells (not recorded which). The receptors shown here come from a man aged 18-69 years in good health.

The chain combines TRBV12-3 or TRBV12-4 with TRBJ2-7; absent DNA, TCRdb's TRBD1 call cannot be checked. The CDR3 runs 15 residues. Here the CDR3 reads CASSLRAGVSYEQYF.

The J gene is TRBJ2-1, the V gene TRBV20-1; TCRdb reports TRBD1, a call that lacks DNA to check it against. Germline loops: CDR1 DFQATT, CDR2 SNEGSKA (reference sequence). There are 14 residues in the CDR3. The CDR3 spells CSATSGTAYNEQFF.

V and J are TRBV18 and TRBJ2-7; TCRdb's D gene call, TRBD2, goes unchecked for lack of DNA. The germline V gene has CDR1 KGHSH and CDR2 LQKENI. CDR3 length: 15 residues. The CDR3 spells CASSPEGGQISEQYF.

The rearrangement links TRBV24-1 to TRBJ2-3; without DNA, the TCRdb call of TRBD1 cannot be checked. This CDR3 has 16 residues. CDR1 is KGHDR, CDR2 SFDVKD, per germline. The CDR3 spells CATSDRQGRGTDTQYF.

The chain links TRBV7-2 to TRBJ2-7; TCRdb lists TRBD2, though no DNA is available to test this call. The CDR3 runs 15 residues. The germline V gene has CDR1 SGHTA and CDR2 FQGNSA. CDR3 region: CASSLVAGLTYEQYF.

The rearrangement links TRBV2 to TRBJ2-5; TCRdb designates TRBD2, a call that cannot be tested without DNA. The CDR3 loop spans 18 amino acids. The germline V gene encodes CDR1 SNHLY and CDR2 FYNNEI. The CDR3 spells CASSVLSSGIDGQETQYF.

The rearrangement joins TRBV29-1 to TRBJ2-3; lacking DNA, the TRBD2 call made by TCRdb goes unchecked. Germline V gene sequence: CDR1 SQVTM, CDR2 ANQGSEA. The CDR3 contains 14 residues. Here the CDR3 reads CSASRAGSTDTQYF.

The chain recombines TRBV3-1 with TRBJ2-6. This CDR3 is built from 16 residues. The germline V gene encodes CDR1 LGHDT and CDR2 YNNKEL (reference sequence). CDR3 in amino acids: CASSQLGFSGANVLTF.